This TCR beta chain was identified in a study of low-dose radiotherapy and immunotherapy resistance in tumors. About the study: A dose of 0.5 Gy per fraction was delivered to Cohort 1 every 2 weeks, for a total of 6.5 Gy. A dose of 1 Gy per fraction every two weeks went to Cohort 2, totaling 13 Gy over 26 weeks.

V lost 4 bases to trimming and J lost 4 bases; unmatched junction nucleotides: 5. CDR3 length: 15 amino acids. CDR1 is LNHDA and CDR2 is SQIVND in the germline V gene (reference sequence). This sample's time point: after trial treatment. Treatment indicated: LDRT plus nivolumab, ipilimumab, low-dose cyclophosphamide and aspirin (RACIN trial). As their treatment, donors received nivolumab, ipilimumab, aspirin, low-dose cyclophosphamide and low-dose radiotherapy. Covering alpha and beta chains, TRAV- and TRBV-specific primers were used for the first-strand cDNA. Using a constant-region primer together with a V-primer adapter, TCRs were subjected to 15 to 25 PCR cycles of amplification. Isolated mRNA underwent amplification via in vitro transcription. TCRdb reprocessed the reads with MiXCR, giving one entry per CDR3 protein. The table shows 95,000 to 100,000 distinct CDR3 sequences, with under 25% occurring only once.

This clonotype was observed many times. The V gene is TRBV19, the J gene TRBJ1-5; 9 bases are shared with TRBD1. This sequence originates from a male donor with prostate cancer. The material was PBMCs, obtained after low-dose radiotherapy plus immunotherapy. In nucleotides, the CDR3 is TGTGCCAGTAGTACCACCGGGACAGGGAATCAGCCCCAGCATTTT. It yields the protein CASSTTGTGNQPQHF.